The clone carrying this T cell receptor beta chain was observed once. This specimen comes from a study of T cell changes during pregnancy in multiple sclerosis. TCRdb keeps only in-frame clones here, not all; method: immunoSEQ multiplex PCR. This sample has 35,000 to 55,000 clones; around 92% occur once, and the top ten carry 0.45% to 0.6%. The ends were cut back, 3 bases at V and 3 bases at J, with 9 bases in the middle. Germline-derived CDR1 and CDR2 are SGDLS and YYNGEE. The CDR3 totals 13 residues. The V gene is TRBV9, the J gene TRBJ1-2; D is possibly TRBD1 (5 bases). This sample comprised CD4+ T cells from peripheral blood mononuclear cells, obtained in the third trimester of pregnancy. This clonotype originated in a female donor with multiple sclerosis, enrolled in a pregnancy study. The CDR3 DNA reads as TGTGCCAGCAGCGCCAGGGTCGACTATGGCTACACCTTC. Amino acid sequence: CASSARVDYGYTF.